This T cell receptor beta chain is from a study of cytomegalovirus exposure and HLA in healthy donors. Study-level information: Researchers found that approximately 77% of under 450 genotyped donors fell within the Caucasian-associated ancestry cluster. Findings and limits, study-wide: The later analysis indicated that the majority of CMV-associated TCR beta chains appeared HLA-restricted.

Regarding this clone: Its cognate antigen is unknown.

V was clipped by 5 bases and J by 2 bases, with 12 bases between them. The germline V gene encodes CDR1 MNHNS and CDR2 SASEGT. The CDR3 totals 14 residues. This PCR relied on a set of 60 Vbeta primers and 13 Jbeta primers. Sequencing was performed with immunoSEQ multiplex PCR; in TCRdb, only in-frame clones are kept and a portion is missing. The sample shows over 150,000 clones, approximately 80% of them seen only once. The receptor's source is a young man in good health and CMV-seropositive. The chain recombines TRBV6-1 with TRBJ1-1; D may be TRBD1 (6 bases). Sequencing was done on a sample of PBMCs. CDR3 sequence reads: CASSPDSTNTEAFF. For the CDR3, the DNA is TGTGCCAGCAGTCCGGACAGCACAAACACTGAAGCTTTCTTT.